This is a list of T cell receptor beta chains from one sample in a study of blood T cell repertoires in COVID-19. Clones were read by immunoSEQ multiplex PCR, and TCRdb kept only the in-frame ones, dropping some. The repertoire has some 36,000 clones, more than 90% of them found once; the top ten carry around 40%. The source material was peripheral blood. The origin of the receptors is a man in his fifties or sixties with active or convalescent COVID-19. CDR3s include the opening cysteine and the closing phenylalanine or tryptophan. A D gene is named only where the DNA matches it firmly. Clone size is given for some rows only: seen once, a few or many times, or a class if the clone is expanded.

D	size	V	J	DNA	CDR3
.	.	TRBV7-2	TRBJ1-5	TGTGCCAGCAGCTTATACAATCAGCCCCAGCATTTT	CASSLYNQPQHF
.	.	TRBV2	TRBJ2-3	TGTGCCAGCAGTGAAAAAGACAGGCCTTTCCCGACTAGCACAGATACGCAGTATTTT	CASSEKDRPFPTSTDTQYF
TRBD1	.	TRBV19	TRBJ1-5	TGTGCCAGTAGTTCCCTTTCACAGGGGGCGCGACAGCCCCAGCATTTT	CASSSLSQGARQPQHF
TRBD2	.	TRBV2	TRBJ2-7	TGTGCCAGCAGCTCCACTAGCGGGAGCTCCTACGAGCAGTACTTC	CASSSTSGSSYEQYF
TRBD2	once	TRBV5-1	TRBJ2-7	TGCGCCAGCAGCACTGCTAGCGGGGCCTACGAGCAGTACTTC	CASSTASGAYEQYF
TRBD1	few	TRBV7-7	TRBJ1-4	TGTGCTAGCAGCTTGGACAGGGCAGAAAAACTGTTTTTT	CASSLDRAEKLFF
TRBD1	.	TRBV6-5	TRBJ1-5	TGTGCCAGCAACTACAGGGGGAGTCAGCCCCAGCATTTT	CASNYRGSQPQHF
.	once	TRBV9	TRBJ2-5	TGTGCCAGCAGCGTAGCAGGAAGGCCCTCACTGGAGACCCAGTACTTC	CASSVAGRPSLETQYF
.	few	TRBV7-9	TRBJ2-7	TGTGCCAGCAGCTTAGCTGGGGCGCAAGGAACGTACGAGCAGTACTTC	CASSLAGAQGTYEQYF
TRBD1	.	TRBV15	TRBJ1-1	TGTGCCACCAGCCGGGACAGGGCAGACACTGAAGCTTTCTTT	CATSRDRADTEAFF
TRBD1	once	TRBV6-1	TRBJ1-1	TGTGCCAGCAGTGACCGACAGGGGGCTATGAGTGGGACTGAAGCTTTCTTT	CASSDRQGAMSGTEAFF
TRBD1	.	TRBV28	TRBJ1-5	TGTGCCAGCAGCCCCCGGGACAGCCAGCATTTT	CASSPRDSQHF
TRBD1	.	TRBV19	TRBJ1-4	TGTGCCAGTAGTACGGGACAGCCAAATGAAAAACTGTTTTTT	CASSTGQPNEKLFF
.	.	TRBV28	TRBJ1-1	TGTGCCAGCAGTTCTAGGCCAGAAGCTTTCTTT	CASSSRPEAFF
TRBD1	.	TRBV10-2	TRBJ2-7	TGCGCCAGCAGTTTGACAGGGGGGGCCTACGAGCAGTACTTC	CASSLTGGAYEQYF
.	.	TRBV29-1	TRBJ2-3	TGCAGCGTGGCGCAGCGGAGGGCCCCAGATACGCAGTATTTT	CSVAQRRAPDTQYF
TRBD1	few	TRBV7-9	TRBJ1-6	TGTGCCAGCACCAAGAGCAGGGGGAATAATTCACCCCTCCACTTT	CASTKSRGNNSPLHF
TRBD2	few	TRBV25-1	TRBJ2-1	TGTGCCAGCAGTGAGTCTAAACCGGGACTATACAATGAGCAGTTCTTC	CASSESKPGLYNEQFF
.	.	TRBV14	TRBJ2-5	TGTGCCAGCAGCCAGTGGGGGGGCGAGACCCAGTACTTC	CASSQWGGETQYF
TRBD2	.	TRBV3-1/TRBV3-2	TRBJ2-7	TGTGCCAGCAGCCAACTAGCGGGAGGGCCCCACGAGCAGTACTTC	CASSQLAGGPHEQYF
TRBD2	.	TRBV5-1	TRBJ2-7	TGCGCCAGCAGCTTCGGGACTAGAGGCGAGCAGTACTTC	CASSFGTRGEQYF
.	.	TRBV25-1	TRBJ1-2	TGTGCCAGCAGTGATCTAAGACAGGCAAACTATGGCTACACCTTC	CASSDLRQANYGYTF